The 10 T cell receptor beta chains presented below share a single source sample, sequenced in a study of Graves' ophthalmopathy and Graves' hyperthyroidism. Amplification of the TCR beta CDR3 regions used RNA transcripts (as template). RT-PCR was first run with HTBI primers, then multiplex PCR in a second round. TCRdb called the multiplex PCR reads again in MiXCR, with one record for every CDR3 protein. The data hold 220,000 or so distinct CDR3 sequences, with around a fifth observed a single time. The sequencing input was peripheral blood. The source is a woman aged 45-59 years with Graves' ophthalmopathy.

There are many counts of this clonotype. The chain joins TRBV7-2 to TRBJ2-5, with 7 positions matching TRBD1. This CDR3 has 15 residues. After removal of 1 base from V and 7 bases from J, the junction contained 9 bases not matched to a gene. CDR1 SGHTA and CDR2 FQGNSA come from the germline V gene. The CDR3 sequence: CASSLEGQSKGTQYF. Here the CDR3 DNA reads TGTGCCAGCAGCTTAGAGGGACAGTCCAAGGGGACCCAGTACTTC.

This clonotype was picked up many times. V and J are TRBV30 and TRBJ1-1; D may be TRBD1 (5 bases). With 5 bases removed from V and 4 bases from J, the gap between germline ends came to 14 bases. The germline V gene encodes CDR1 GTSNPN and CDR2 SVGIG (reference sequence). This CDR3 is built from 13 residues. CDR3: CAWGRKGPTEAFF. The CDR3 DNA reads as TGTGCCTGGGGGAGAAAGGGGCCCACTGAAGCTTTCTTT.

This clonotype was observed a handful of times. The chain uses TRBV3-1 and TRBJ2-2; 10 bases align to TRBD1. The ends lost 4 bases at V and 10 bases at J; junction bases unmatched: 9. CDR1 is LGHDT, CDR2 YNNKEL, per germline (reference sequence). This CDR3 contains 15 residues. The CDR3 DNA follows: TGTGCCAGCAGCCGAACCGACAGGGGGCTTTTGGAGCTGTTTTTT. It yields the protein CASSRTDRGLLELFF.

Ten or more counts support this clonotype. The V gene is TRBV20-1, the J gene TRBJ1-5; D might be TRBD1 (5 bases). This CDR3 is 14 amino acids long. The germline CDR1 and CDR2 sequences are DFQATT and SNEGSKA (reference sequence). Trimming pared 2 bases from V and 5 bases from J, leaving 13 bases between. The CDR3: CSARYGGTYQPQHF. For the CDR3, the DNA is TGCAGTGCTAGATACGGGGGGACCTATCAGCCCCAGCATTTT.

This clonotype showed up just a few times. The chain recombines TRBV6-4 with TRBJ1-1, with a tentative D call TRBD1 (6 bases). The V end lost 6 bases, the J end lost 4 bases, and 24 bases lay between the germline ends. This CDR3 contains 17 residues. Germline-derived CDR1 and CDR2 are MRHNA and SNTAGT. DNA of the CDR3: TGTGCCAGCAGCCACTTCGGGGGCGCGATGAGGAGCACTGAAGCTTTCTTT. Protein sequence: CASSHFGGAMRSTEAFF.

There are many counts of this clonotype. This rearrangement joins TRBV7-8 to TRBJ2-7; no firm D call. The CDR3 contains 12 residues. V was cut by 2 bases and J by 7 bases, with 9 bases left in between. Germline CDR1 is SGHVS and CDR2 is FQNEAQ. The CDR3 DNA reads as TGTGCCAGCAGCTTAATTCGGCAGGAGCAGTACTTC. As protein: CASSLIRQEQYF.

This clonotype showed up many times. The chain is built from TRBV19 and TRBJ1-2; D unclear. The CDR3 is 13 residues long. Germline-derived CDR1 and CDR2 are LNHDA and SQIVND (reference sequence). V was clipped by 6 bases and J by 7 bases, with 15 bases between them. CDR3 residues: CASRNSGTAGYTF. The DNA for the CDR3 is TGTGCCAGTAGAAACTCAGGAACAGCTGGCTACACCTTC.

The chain recombines TRBV5-1 with TRBJ1-1; a weak D match, TRBD1 (5 bases). CDR1 SGHRS and CDR2 YFSETQ come from the germline V gene. This CDR3 comprises 19 residues. The V end lost 2 bases, the J end lost 3 bases, and 26 bases lay between the germline ends. CDR3 in amino acids: CASSFSRTPTGATYTEAFF. The CDR3 nucleotides are TGCGCCAGCAGCTTCTCACGTACCCCAACTGGGGCTACTTACACTGAAGCTTTCTTT. Full variable domain (outside the CDR3, taken from reference TRBV5-1 and TRBJ1-1): KAGVTQTPRYLIKTRGQQVTLSCSPISGHRSVSWYQQTPGQGLQFLFEYFSETQRNKGNFPGRFSGRQFSNSRSEMNVSTLELGDSALYLCASSFSRTPTGATYTEAFFGQGTRLTVV.

At least ten counts were recorded for this clonotype. V usage is TRBV12-3 or TRBV12-4 and J usage is TRBJ1-1; D gene unclear. The germline V and J ends were trimmed by 2 bases and 10 bases, with 14 bases remaining between them. This CDR3 is 13 amino acids long. The CDR3 spells CASSLWDQTPAFF. Here the CDR3 DNA reads TGTGCCAGCAGTTTATGGGATCAGACCCCAGCTTTCTTT.

This clonotype has at least ten counts. The J gene is TRBJ1-1, the V gene TRBV29-1; no reliable D call. The CDR3 runs to 13 residues. The ends were cut back, 6 bases at V and 4 bases at J, with 15 bases in the middle. Germline CDR1 and CDR2: SQVTM and ANQGSEA. The chain's CDR3 is CSVVDPAGTEAFF. The DNA for the CDR3 is TGCAGCGTGGTTGATCCGGCGGGCACTGAAGCTTTCTTT.